What follows are 16 T cell receptor beta chains derived from one specimen sequenced in a study of vaccination and CD4 T cells after COVID-19. What these receptors recognize is not known. Sequencing of DNA taken from cultured CD4+ T cells relied on the Oncomine TCR Beta short-read assay. Scientists extracted genomic DNA from CD4+ T cells grown in culture. Each CDR3 protein is one row after TCRdb ran MiXCR on the PCR reads. The sample has 8,500 to 9,500 distinct CDR3 sequences; 31% are singletons. Treatment of the sample: roughly 11-day PBMC culture with coronavirus spike peptide pools or control peptides (ViraFEST assay). Samples of CD4+ T cells were obtained from the unexposed donor before the COVID-19 pandemic (2011-2018). The material sequenced was CD4+ T cells from blood, cultured in vitro. Receptors originate from a human donor in good health.

This chain uses TRBV6-1 with TRBJ1-2; D gene uncertain. The CDR3 consists of 14 residues. V was cut by 6 bases and J by 6 bases, with 17 bases left in between. Germline CDR1 and CDR2: MNHNS and SASEGT. Here the CDR3 DNA reads TGTGCCAGCAGCCTCGGACCGGGCGGGCATGGCTACACCTTC. Protein sequence: CASSLGPGGHGYTF.

The sample holds a few counts of this clonotype. One junction end does not reproduce the germline sequence, and a read error may be involved. J is TRBJ2-7 and V is TRBV19; 10 nucleotides agree with TRBD2. The CDR3 runs to 15 residues. From germline, CDR1 is LNHDA and CDR2 SQIVND (reference sequence). The DNA for the CDR3 is TGTGCCAGTAGTTCCCTAGCGGGAGCCTCCGACGAGCAGTACTTC. This encodes CASSSLAGASDEQYF.

The chain links TRBV6-1 to TRBJ2-1, with unresolved D. This CDR3 region has 14 residues. Germline CDR1 reads MNHNS; CDR2 reads SASEGT. V was clipped by 5 bases and J by 0 bases, with 8 bases between them. CDR3 DNA sequence: TGTGCCAGCAGTAGTCTTAGCTCCTACAATGAGCAGTTCTTC. Translating gives CASSSLSSYNEQFF.

There are a few counts of this clonotype. J is TRBJ1-5 and V is TRBV6-1; weak D call: TRBD1 (5 bases). The CDR3 contains 15 residues. V lost 8 bases to trimming and J lost 4 bases, with 18 bases between them. Germline assignment: CDR1 MNHNS and CDR2 SASEGT. CDR3 residues: CASGGLRGGNQPQHF. The DNA of the CDR3 is TGTGCCAGCGGAGGTCTTCGGGGGGGGAATCAGCCCCAGCATTTT.

This clonotype was seen only a few times. V and J are TRBV6-1 and TRBJ1-6; D is perhaps TRBD1 (6 bases). Germline V gene data show CDR1 as MNHNS and CDR2 as SASEGT. Between the trimmed V and J ends, which lost 3 bases and 7 bases, there was a span of 13 bases. The CDR3 runs 15 residues. Written as DNA, the CDR3 is TGTGCCAGCAGTGAGGTAGGAGGGGGAAATTCACCCCTCCACTTT. Amino acids: CASSEVGGGNSPLHF.

This clonotype was detected once. The chain uses TRBV7-2 and TRBJ2-5; perhaps TRBD2 as D (5 bases). V dropped 5 bases and J dropped 2 bases, with 21 bases sitting between them. Germline CDR1 and CDR2: SGHTA and FQGNSA. The CDR3 is 17 amino acids. CDR3 bases: TGTGCCAGCAGCCAGTCTCAAGGTCTAGCCCGACAAGAGACCCAGTACTTC. Encoded protein: CASSQSQGLARQETQYF. The complete variable domain, with remaining parts taken from reference TRBV7-2 and TRBJ2-5, reads GAGVSQSPSNKVTEKGKDVELRCDPISGHTALYWYRQSLGQGLEFLIYFQGNSAPDKSGLPSDRFSAERTGGSVSTLTIQRTQQEDSAVYLCASSQSQGLARQETQYFGPGTRLLVL.

The chain combines TRBV7-3 with TRBJ2-3; 7 nucleotides line up with TRBD1. V was clipped by 5 bases and J by 4 bases; unmatched bases: 9. Germline V lookup: CDR1 SGHTA, CDR2 FQGTGA. The length of the CDR3 is 15 residues. The chain's CDR3 is CASSDTGVRADTQYF. The DNA of the CDR3 is TGTGCCAGCAGCGATACAGGGGTTCGGGCAGATACGCAGTATTTT.

V usage is TRBV6-1 and J usage is TRBJ1-1; 8 nucleotides line up with TRBD1. Trimming cost V 10 bases and J 8 bases; bases outside gene matches: 9. The CDR3 covers 12 residues. Germline-derived CDR1 and CDR2 are MNHNS and SASEGT. The DNA of the CDR3 is TGTGCCACCTCGACAGGGGCTACCGAAGCTTTCTTT. This sequence encodes CATSTGATEAFF.

V gene TRBV28 combines with J gene TRBJ2-1, with 8 bases lining up with TRBD2. The CDR3 has 12 amino acids. Germline CDR1 is MDHEN and CDR2 is SYDVKM. The CDR3 nucleotides are TGTGCGAGCGGGAGATCAGCAAATGAGCAGTTCTTC. Translating gives CASGRSANEQFF. Variable domain in full (rest from reference TRBV28 and TRBJ2-1): DVKVTQSSRYLVKRTGEKVFLECVQDMDHENMFWYRQDPGLGLRLIYFSYDVKMKEKGDIPEGYSVSREKKERFSLILESASTNQTSMYLCASGRSANEQFFGPGTRLTVL.

This CDR3 is CASSLAGTTDTQYF. CDR3 sequence (DNA): TGTGCCAGCAGCTTGGCCGGGACTACAGATACGCAGTATTTT. V and J are TRBV5-5 and TRBJ2-3, with a tentative D call TRBD2 (6 bases). This CDR3 comprises 14 residues. The V end was cut by 0 bases, the J end by 3 bases, with 8 bases between. Germline values: CDR1 SGHKS, CDR2 YYEKEE (reference sequence).

The CDR3 nucleotides are TGCAGTGCTAGAGATCGCGGGCGGGGTGTGTCGGGCGAGCAGTACTTC. Residues: CSARDRGRGVSGEQYF. The chain combines TRBV20-1 with TRBJ2-7; a weak D match, TRBD2 (6 bases). V was pared by 0 bases and J by 6 bases, with 21 bases between. Germline CDR1 reads DFQATT; CDR2 reads SNEGSKA (reference sequence). The length of the CDR3 is 16 residues.

The gene calls are TRBV27 and TRBJ2-5; 10 nucleotides agree with TRBD1. Germline V gene lookup returns CDR1 MNHEY and CDR2 SMNVEV (reference sequence). Trimming took 1 base from V and 2 from J; bases not matched to a gene: 10. This CDR3 region has 18 residues. The CDR3 DNA reads TGTGCCAGCAGTTTATTAACGGCTAAGGACAGGGGGCAAGAGACCCAGTACTTC. Protein sequence: CASSLLTAKDRGQETQYF.

This clonotype occurred a few times. The chain recombines TRBV6-1 with TRBJ1-1, with D possibly being TRBD1 (5 bases). This CDR3 has 13 amino acids. Germline values: CDR1 MNHNS, CDR2 SASEGT. The V and J ends lost 7 bases and 5 bases respectively, with 14 bases between them. The CDR3 nucleotides read TGTGCCAGCACTTCAGGGAAAAGGACTGAAGCTTTCTTT. This codes for CASTSGKRTEAFF.

This clonotype has only a few counts. The V and J genes are TRBV7-9 and TRBJ1-6; D remains unclear. V was cut by 1 base and J by 4 bases, with 5 bases left in between. CDR3 size: 14 residues. Germline lookup yields CDR1 SEHNR and CDR2 FQNEAQ (reference sequence). The CDR3 loop reads CASSLEQYNSPLHF. The CDR3 DNA is TGTGCCAGCAGCTTAGAACAGTATAATTCACCCCTCCACTTT.

J is TRBJ2-3 and V is TRBV29-1; D is ambiguous. The V end was cut by 6 bases, the J end by 2 bases, with 12 bases between. Germline assignment: CDR1 SQVTM and CDR2 ANQGSEA. There are 13 residues in the CDR3. This CDR3 reads CSVIQSPTDTQYF. The CDR3 coding sequence is TGCAGCGTCATTCAGAGCCCCACAGATACGCAGTATTTT.

The chain links TRBV7-3 to TRBJ1-1, with TRBD1 matching 8 bases. The CDR3 length is 14 residues. The V and J ends lost 5 bases and 4 bases, in that order; junction bases with no gene match: 6. The V gene's germline CDR1 is SGHTA and CDR2 FQGTGA. CDR3 sequence: CASSLTGGGTEAFF. The CDR3 region has the DNA TGTGCCAGCAGCCTTACAGGGGGTGGCACTGAAGCTTTCTTT.